This T cell receptor beta chain was sequenced for a study of post-analysis software for immune sequencing data. Overall study: Progressive-relapsing, secondary progressive and relapsing-remitting multiple sclerosis were among the disease courses included. General study points: The authors found that F measure strongly co-clustered same-batch samples. A significant reduction in normalized Chao1 diversity was observed in multiple sclerosis patients versus controls. Patients had higher frequencies than controls of about five TRBV segments, including TRBV5-6, TRBV5-1 and TRBV20-1.

From germline, CDR1 is DFQATT and CDR2 SNEGSKA (reference sequence). Trimming pared 8 bases from V and 3 bases from J, leaving 14 bases between. This CDR3 contains 13 residues. Unique molecular identifiers tagged the TCR beta cDNA libraries. TCRdb used MiXCR to reprocess the PCR reads, holding one entry per CDR3 protein. The data contain more than 450,000 distinct CDR3 sequences, 34% of them singletons. A word on this clonotype: The antigen is unknown.

The genes are TRBV20-1 and TRBJ1-5; the D gene is possibly TRBD1 (5 bases). The receptor was isolated from a girl aged 2-17 years with multiple sclerosis. Sequenced material: blood. The CDR3 region has the DNA TGCAGTACCGGACACGGAGTCAATCAGCCCCAGCATTTT. Protein sequence: CSTGHGVNQPQHF.